The 28 T cell receptor beta chains below all came from one sample that was sequenced in a study of T cell clonotyping in hematopoietic cell transplantation (dated by TCRdb to about 2021). The library was built by means of the immunoSEQ multiplex PCR assay. This immuneACCESS table, as held by TCRdb, lists in-frame sequences with V and J called but not all clones. Of the missing ones, under half trace to an unresolved V gene in checked studies; the others have no known cause. The sample records about 16,000 clones, around 93% of which are singletons. Together, the top ten hold about 1.8% of the sample. In the paper's terms, the time point label means: recipient sample about 28 days before transplant, after cytoreduction. The sample was peripheral blood mononuclear cells, taken before stem cell transplant. The receptors originated from a man between 18 and 35 years old with biphenotypic leukemia. Some clones in this sample may be carry-over from other donors' samples.

The chain is built from TRBV6-1 and TRBJ2-3; TRBD1 matches at 9 bases. The CDR3 contains 15 residues. J gave up 3 bases and V 6 bases, and 7 bases lay outside the gene matches. Germline V gives CDR1 MNHNS, CDR2 SASEGT. The CDR3, as DNA: TGTGCCAGCAGAACAGGGGGCGGCCGAACAGATACGCAGTATTTT. Protein: CASRTGGGRTDTQYF.

Of note for this clone: Other DNA variants within this sample encode the same CDR3. V and J are TRBV7-9 and TRBJ2-7; tentatively, D is TRBD1 (6 bases). Germline V CDR1 and CDR2: SEHNR, FQNEAQ (reference sequence). The V end was cut by 7 bases, the J end by 5 bases, with 18 bases between. The CDR3 loop spans 14 amino acids. For the CDR3, the DNA is TGTGCCAGCACCGTAGGGCAGGGGCCCCACGAGCAGTACTTC. Encoded protein: CASTVGQGPHEQYF.

The V call is TRBV7-2, the J call TRBJ2-3, with D unclear. This CDR3 comprises 14 residues. The V end was cut by 1 base, the J end by 2 bases, with 7 bases between. The germline gives CDR1 SGHTA, CDR2 FQGNSA. The CDR3 region has the DNA TGTGCCAGCAGCTTAGGTGGCTACACAGATACGCAGTATTTT. This sequence encodes CASSLGGYTDTQYF.

In this sample, this clone turned up once. This chain joins TRBV7-2 and TRBJ2-2; D unresolved. Germline V lookup: CDR1 SGHTA, CDR2 FQGNSA. V shed 3 bases and J shed 1 base, with 9 bases lying between them. The CDR3 covers 15 residues. Here the CDR3 DNA reads TGTGCCAGCAGCTTCGTCTCCGGGAACACCGGGGAGCTGTTTTTT. It is translated as CASSFVSGNTGELFF.

In this sample, this clone turned up once. The rearrangement links TRBV5-1 to TRBJ2-5; D perhaps matches TRBD1 (6 bases). Trimming shortened V by 3 bases and J by 2 bases, and 11 bases separated the two germline ends. The CDR3 spans 14 residues. From germline, CDR1 is SGHRS and CDR2 YFSETQ. The CDR3 spells CASSSGQAQETQYF. CDR3 in DNA: TGCGCCAGCAGCTCGGGACAAGCTCAAGAGACCCAGTACTTC.

The rearrangement joins TRBV30 to TRBJ1-2, with unresolved D. The CDR3 extends over 11 amino acids. CDR1 and CDR2 (germline): GTSNPN, SVGIG (reference sequence). V was cut by 5 bases and J by 8 bases, with 12 bases left in between. The CDR3 sequence: CAWAAVIGYTF. The DNA of the CDR3 is TGTGCCTGGGCGGCAGTCATCGGCTACACCTTC.

This clone was recorded only once. This sequence joins TRBV7-6 and TRBJ2-3, with 9 positions matching TRBD2. Germline V CDR1 and CDR2: SGHVS, FNYEAQ. CDR3 length equals 15 residues. Losses at the gene ends were 3 bases for V and 0 bases for J; bases not matched to a gene: 1. CDR3 sequence (DNA): TGTGCCAGCAGCTTCAGCGGGAGGAGCACAGATACGCAGTATTTT. Encoded protein: CASSFSGRSTDTQYF. Combining the CDR3 with reference TRBV7-6 and TRBJ2-3 gives the whole variable domain GAGVSQSPRYKVTKRGQDVALRCDPISGHVSLYWYRQALGQGPEFLTYFNYEAQQDKSGLPNDRFSAERPEGSISTLTIQRTEQRDSAMYRCASSFSGRSTDTQYFGPGTRLTVL.

The chain carries TRBV10-3 and TRBJ1-5; 9 bases line up with TRBD1. This CDR3 region has 16 residues. The junction had 13 bases not matched to a gene; V was cut back by 6 bases and J by 7 bases. Germline lookup yields CDR1 ENHRY and CDR2 SYGVKD. In DNA, the CDR3 is TGTGCCATCAGCGGATATTGGACAGGGGTCGAGCAGCCCCAGCATTTT. This translates into CAISGYWTGVEQPQHF.

The chain recombines TRBV28 with TRBJ1-1; maybe TRBD1 (5 bases). This CDR3 is 17 amino acids long. Germline loops: CDR1 MDHEN, CDR2 SYDVKM. Trimming removed 6 bases from V and 0 bases from J, with 20 bases in between. CDR3 nucleotides: TGTGCCAGCAGGGTGAGGGGTTACTTATTCATGAACACTGAAGCTTTCTTT. It yields the protein CASRVRGYLFMNTEAFF.

This rearrangement joins TRBV2 to TRBJ1-5; 8 nucleotides line up with TRBD1. Unmatched junction bases numbered 14, after V lost 2 bases and J lost 2 bases. Germline CDR1 SNHLY, CDR2 FYNNEI. The CDR3 covers 19 residues. DNA of the CDR3: TGTGCCAGCAGTGAATTACCGTTAAGGACAGGGAGCCGCAATCAGCCCCAGCATTTT. Residues: CASSELPLRTGSRNQPQHF.

This sequence joins TRBV6-6 and TRBJ2-4, with D hard to call. Deletions cut 7 bases from V and 0 bases from J, with 10 bases between. The CDR3 covers 14 residues. Germline V gene lookup returns CDR1 MNHNY and CDR2 SVGAGI (reference sequence). The CDR3 DNA reads TGTGCCAGCACAGGAACTTTAGCCAAAAACATTCAGTACTTC. It encodes CASTGTLAKNIQYF.

This clone is a singleton in its sample. The CDR3 DNA is TGTGCCACCAGCTACCGACAGGGGGATCAGCCCCAGCATTTT. It specifies CATSYRQGDQPQHF. The chain uses TRBV15 and TRBJ1-5; 9 bases agree with TRBD1. The junction had 4 bases not matched to a gene; V was cut back by 5 bases and J by 5 bases. Germline loops: CDR1 LNHNV, CDR2 YYDKDF (reference sequence). This CDR3 comprises 14 residues.

The J gene is TRBJ2-2, the V gene TRBV7-2; D unclear. The germline V gene has CDR1 SGHTA and CDR2 FQGNSA. This CDR3 comprises 13 residues. Trimming left V 5 bases short and J 5 bases short, with 9 bases between. The CDR3 DNA is TGTGCCAGCAGCCCACAGAAAACCGGGGAGCTGTTTTTT. Residues: CASSPQKTGELFF.

The chain recombines TRBV7-9 with TRBJ2-7, with D tentatively TRBD1 (6 bases). CDR1 is SEHNR, CDR2 FQNEAQ, per germline (reference sequence). V lost 2 bases and J lost 5, with 13 bases in between. The CDR3 runs 14 residues. CDR3 region: CASSLTQQGHEQYF. CDR3 in DNA: TGTGCCAGCAGCTTAACGCAACAGGGCCACGAGCAGTACTTC.

V is TRBV2 and J is TRBJ2-5; D remains unclear. The CDR3 covers 15 residues. The germline V and J ends were trimmed by 6 bases and 5 bases, with 19 bases remaining between them. Germline-derived CDR1 and CDR2 are SNHLY and FYNNEI. The CDR3 loop is CASRTGSGSGETQYF. Written as DNA, the CDR3 is TGTGCCAGCAGGACGGGTAGTGGTTCTGGGGAGACCCAGTACTTC.

The chain joins TRBV30 to TRBJ1-1, with D perhaps TRBD1 (5 bases). This CDR3 spans 12 amino acids. The germline V gene has CDR1 GTSNPN and CDR2 SVGIG (reference sequence). V dropped 5 bases and J dropped 5 bases, with 12 bases sitting between them. The CDR3 here is CAWGQGGTEAFF. CDR3 coding DNA: TGTGCCTGGGGACAAGGAGGAACTGAAGCTTTCTTT.

The J gene is TRBJ1-6, the V gene TRBV2; D not resolved. V lost 3 bases, J lost 1 base, and 7 bases lay in between. Germline CDR1 is SNHLY and CDR2 is FYNNEI. The CDR3 has 15 amino acids. CDR3 protein: CASSDVWSYNSPLHF. The CDR3 nucleotides read TGTGCCAGCAGTGACGTTTGGTCCTATAATTCACCCCTCCACTTT.

V and J are TRBV30 and TRBJ1-3, with a possible D match to TRBD1 (5 bases). Germline assignment: CDR1 GTSNPN and CDR2 SVGIG (reference sequence). The V and J ends lost 4 bases and 4 bases respectively, with 11 bases between them. This CDR3 is built from 13 residues. Here the CDR3 reads CAWTVGHGNTIYF. CDR3 bases: TGTGCCTGGACGGTGGGGCACGGAAACACCATATATTTT.

This clone has just one count. The chain couples TRBV29-1 to TRBJ2-5; weak D call: TRBD1 (6 bases). Deletions cut 7 bases from V and 6 bases from J, with 15 bases between. This CDR3 has 12 residues. Germline V gene data show CDR1 as SQVTM and CDR2 as ANQGSEA. Here the CDR3 reads CSAEGTGQTQYF. CDR3 bases: TGCAGCGCCGAGGGAACAGGGCAGACCCAGTACTTC.

The J gene is TRBJ2-7, the V gene TRBV7-8; 7 positions agree with TRBD1. Germline-derived CDR1 and CDR2 are SGHVS and FQNEAQ. The CDR3 sequence is 15 residues long. J lost 2 bases, V lost 6 bases, and 10 bases had no gene match. The CDR3 DNA reads as TGTGCCAGCAGGCACGAACCGGGACAGACCTACGAGCAGTACTTC. This encodes CASRHEPGQTYEQYF.

The rearrangement uses TRBV14 and TRBJ2-5; 9 bases fit TRBD2. The CDR3 has 13 amino acids. V lost 5 bases to trimming and J lost 5 bases; unmatched junction nucleotides: 3. The germline V gene has CDR1 SGHDN and CDR2 FVKESK. For the CDR3, the DNA is TGTGCCAGCAGCGTAAGCGGGGGGGAGACCCAGTACTTC. It translates to CASSVSGGETQYF.

The rearrangement joins TRBV5-1 to TRBJ2-7, with D possibly TRBD1 on 6 matching bases. This CDR3 comprises 15 residues. Germline V lookup: CDR1 SGHRS, CDR2 YFSETQ. The V end was cut by 1 base, the J end by 2 bases, with 13 bases between. The CDR3 sequence: CASSLSPGQTYEQYF. CDR3 in DNA: TGCGCCAGCAGCTTGTCCCCAGGACAGACCTACGAGCAGTACTTC.

The V and J genes are TRBV5-6 and TRBJ1-2; a weak D match, TRBD1 (6 bases). CDR1 and CDR2 from the germline V gene are SGHDT and YYEEEE. CDR3 length equals 13 residues. Trimming pared 2 bases from V and 6 bases from J, leaving 11 bases between. CDR3 protein: CASSFGRGNGYTF. CDR3 DNA: TGTGCCAGCAGCTTCGGTAGGGGGAATGGCTACACCTTC.

J is TRBJ2-7 and V is TRBV25-1, with D possibly being TRBD2 (5 bases). With 4 bases removed from V and 3 bases from J, the gap between germline ends came to 10 bases. The CDR3 has 13 amino acids. CDR1 is MGHDK and CDR2 is SYGVNS in the germline V gene. Here the CDR3 reads CASSAGLSYEQYF. As DNA, the CDR3 is TGTGCCAGCAGTGCTGGACTCAGCTACGAGCAGTACTTC.

The chain has TRBV27 and TRBJ2-2; D unresolved. The CDR3 loop spans 13 amino acids. Germline lookup yields CDR1 MNHEY and CDR2 SMNVEV (reference sequence). Trimming removed 0 bases from V and 4 bases from J, with 3 bases in between. CDR3 sequence: CASSLSSTGELFF. In DNA, the CDR3 is TGTGCCAGCAGTTTATCGTCCACCGGGGAGCTGTTTTTT.

This clone was recorded once. The chain couples TRBV5-6 to TRBJ1-5, with 7 bases identical to TRBD1. Germline-derived CDR1 and CDR2 are SGHDT and YYEEEE. V dropped 0 bases and J dropped 2; count of bases not matched to a gene: 2. The CDR3 runs to 15 residues. This CDR3 reads CASSLGRGRNQPQHF. The CDR3 DNA reads TGTGCCAGCAGCTTGGGTAGGGGGCGCAATCAGCCCCAGCATTTT.

The table lists this clone with a count of one. The rearrangement links TRBV30 to TRBJ2-7; no clear D gene. The CDR3 runs 11 residues. The germline V and J ends were trimmed by 1 base and 4 bases, with 5 bases remaining between them. Germline V gene lookup returns CDR1 GTSNPN and CDR2 SVGIG (reference sequence). The CDR3 loop is CAWSEGYEQYF. The CDR3 DNA follows: TGTGCCTGGAGTGAGGGATACGAGCAGTACTTC.

CDR3 coding DNA: TGTGCCAGCAGTGAGGGACATCCCCCCGGGGAGCTGTTTTTT. This codes for CASSEGHPPGELFF. This chain connects TRBV6-1 to TRBJ2-2, with D maybe TRBD1 (6 bases). CDR3 size: 14 residues. Trimming took off 3 bases at V and 6 bases at J, with 11 bases between the two ends. Germline values: CDR1 MNHNS, CDR2 SASEGT.